This TCR beta chain emerged from a study of blood T cell repertoires in COVID-19 (dated by TCRdb to 2018 to 2021). General notes on the study: Collaborator samples came from the United States, Italy and Spain and covered acute and convalescent phases of COVID-19. The prospective study material was composed of cDNA or gDNA derived from T cells, B-cell-depleted T cells, or PBMCs. Deeply sampled blood TCRbeta repertoires from subjects exposed to, actively infected with, or recovered from COVID-19 were included in the dataset. The repertoires were released in a freely available public database intended as a resource for research on the immune response to SARS-CoV-2. Samples came from the ongoing ImmuneRACE study (first 160 participants) plus 1,254 subjects from 6 global collaborators. Nearly every sample came with metadata listing a de-identified subject ID, COVID-19 status, age in years and sex. Where available, HLA class I and class II types were obtained from metadata supplied by the sample provider rather than from assay-based typing. Overall study outcomes, separate from this receptor: Clinical and demographic metadata were provided uncurated, with the amount varying by source and participant.

CDR1 SGHRS and CDR2 YFSETQ are derived from the germline V gene. A distance of 11 bases separates the germline ends of V and J, which lose 1 base and 4 bases respectively. CDR3 length: 14 amino acids, cysteine to phenylalanine. CDR3 DNA is the only sequence kept; it has 42 bases, read in frame from the first base. Enrolling through a virtual design, the prospective study's participants ranged in age from roughly 18 to 89 years and lived across 20 to 25 United States geographic areas. Cohort assignment in the prospective study relied on participant-reported clinical history from a screening survey and a study questionnaire. Recovered participants in ImmuneRACE Cohort 3 were defined by two consecutive negative NP/OP PCR tests, clearance by a healthcare professional, or resolution of symptoms. In the prospective study, mobile phlebotomists collected whole blood, serum and a nasopharyngeal or oropharyngeal swab from each participant. Over a 2-month period, participants in the prospective study had the option of providing additional blood draws and questionnaires. Blood samples from the prospective study were shipped frozen or at room temperature prior to DNA extraction.

In the case of this clone: Its antigen is currently not known. Per-base qualities were not stored, and no clone one base away is much larger.

TCRbeta CDR3 regions were amplified from genomic DNA using the immunoSEQ Assay, a bias-controlled multiplex PCR. As for how the authors treated the data: Within the assay, amplification of reference gene primers was used to estimate how many nucleated cells each sample contained. To quantify the absolute abundance of each unique TCRbeta CDR3 rearrangement, sequence reads were collapsed and filtered. Productive Simpson clonality was computed per sample as the square root of Simpson's diversity index over productive rearrangements. Entries here come from immuneACCESS through TCRdb and include only in-frame sequences with V and J called. Some clones fail to appear in such tables; in the studies checked, an unresolved V gene covers under half of the shortfall, and the cause of the remainder is unknown. V, J and clone size reflect that table, while D and trimming were determined from the DNA. In all, the sample holds roughly 250,000 clones, and 80% to 90% of those were seen once. The ten top clones hold 4% to 4.5% of the sample.

The receptor comes from a woman aged 25 to 39 who had recovered from COVID-19. The rearrangement joined TRBV5-1 to TRBJ2-5; possibly the D gene is TRBD2, per 5 matching bases. Sequenced: PBMCs or T cells enriched from blood (not recorded which). In nucleotide form, the sequence is TGCGCCAGCAGCTTGAGCGGTGAGGGAGAGACCCAGTACTTC. It codes for CASSLSGEGETQYF.